What follows are 31 T cell receptor beta chains derived from one specimen sequenced in a study of shared clonotypes between healthy human individuals. The protocol was immunoSEQ multiplex PCR, while the TCRdb copy is restricted to in-frame clones and leaves out a portion. In the table there are 1.5 million to 2.5 million clones, around 96% of which are singletons. As defined, naive CD8 cells were CD45RO-negative and positively selected for CCR7, with terminally differentiated effector memory CD45RA+ cells excluded. The specimen sequenced was naive CD8+ T cells sorted from blood. These receptors were collected from a young man in good health.

The V gene is TRBV27, the J gene TRBJ2-3; D gene unclear. CDR1 is MNHEY and CDR2 is SMNVEV in the germline V gene (reference sequence). The germline V and J ends were trimmed by 6 bases and 6 bases, with 19 bases remaining between them. The CDR3 has 15 amino acids. In DNA form, the CDR3 reads TGTGCCAGCAGGATAAGCCCCGCGCCTTCGGATACGCAGTATTTT. This gives the protein CASRISPAPSDTQYF.

This clone was seen only a few times. The sample contains more than one DNA sequence encoding this CDR3. V usage is TRBV7-9 and J usage is TRBJ2-7, with D hard to call. The CDR3 extends over 13 amino acids. Trimming shortened V by 3 bases and J by 0 bases, and 6 bases separated the two germline ends. The germline CDR1 and CDR2 sequences are SEHNR and FQNEAQ (reference sequence). CDR3 DNA sequence: TGTGCCAGCAGCTTTCCGAGCTCCTACGAGCAGTACTTC. It yields the protein CASSFPSSYEQYF.

The rearrangement links TRBV11-2 to TRBJ2-7; 10 positions match TRBD2. The junction had 4 bases not matched to a gene; V was cut back by 5 bases and J by 3 bases. The germline gives CDR1 SGHAT, CDR2 FQNNGV. The CDR3 loop spans 14 amino acids. In DNA, the CDR3 is TGTGCCAGCAGCGTAGCGGGAGGAGGCTACGAGCAGTACTTC. Translating gives CASSVAGGGYEQYF.

The chain employs TRBV4-1 and TRBJ2-7; D tentatively reads TRBD1 or TRBD2 (5 bases each). Trimming took off 4 bases at V and 4 bases at J, with 14 bases between the two ends. This CDR3 contains 14 residues. From germline, CDR1 is MGHRA and CDR2 YSYEKL. The chain's CDR3 is CASSPDTRLYEQYF. Here the CDR3 DNA reads TGCGCCAGCAGCCCGGACACCAGACTATACGAGCAGTACTTC.

This rearrangement joins TRBV7-9 to TRBJ1-2; unclear D gene. Germline-derived CDR1 and CDR2 are SEHNR and FQNEAQ (reference sequence). The V end lost 2 bases, the J end lost 4 bases, and 17 bases lay between the germline ends. The CDR3 loop spans 16 amino acids. The CDR3 DNA sequence: TGTGCCAGCAGCTTAAGCGTTGACATACAAGGCTATGGCTACACCTTC. Translation gives CASSLSVDIQGYGYTF.

The V and J genes are TRBV5-1 and TRBJ1-4; D is undetermined. V shed 1 base and J shed 3 bases, with 10 bases lying between them. Germline lookup yields CDR1 SGHRS and CDR2 YFSETQ. The length of the CDR3 is 15 residues. The CDR3 is CASSLSGYANEKLFF. The CDR3 DNA reads as TGCGCCAGCAGCTTGTCAGGTTACGCTAATGAAAAACTGTTTTTT.

This chain uses TRBV19 with TRBJ2-1, with D possibly TRBD1 on 6 matching bases. The germline V gene encodes CDR1 LNHDA and CDR2 SQIVND (reference sequence). Trimming cost V 6 bases and J 8 bases, with 17 bases left between them. The CDR3 is 14 amino acids. The chain's CDR3 is CASSPSPQGDEQFF. The DNA of the CDR3 is TGTGCCAGTAGCCCCTCTCCACAGGGTGATGAGCAGTTCTTC.

This clone has a handful of counts. In the same sample, other DNA sequences code for this CDR3. V and J are TRBV4-1 and TRBJ1-1; D is unresolved. CDR1 is MGHRA and CDR2 is YSYEKL in the germline V gene. Between the trimmed V and J ends, which lost 1 base and 1 base, there was a span of 10 bases. The CDR3 runs to 15 residues. Here the CDR3 DNA reads TGCGCCAGCAGCCAAGCACGAGGAGCGAACACTGAAGCTTTCTTT. It encodes CASSQARGANTEAFF.

Comments on this clone: Other DNA sequences in the sample encode the same CDR3. The genes are TRBV4-1 and TRBJ2-1; 13 nucleotides match TRBD2. This CDR3 has 14 amino acids. Germline assignment: CDR1 MGHRA and CDR2 YSYEKL. V lost 6 bases, J lost 8 bases, and 4 bases stayed unmatched. CDR3: CASSPLAGGDEQFF. In nucleotides, the CDR3 is TGCGCCAGCAGTCCACTAGCGGGGGGGGATGAGCAGTTCTTC.

The J gene is TRBJ2-1, the V gene TRBV7-8; 12 bases match TRBD2. The CDR3 loop spans 20 amino acids. CDR1 and CDR2 (germline): SGHVS, FQNEAQ. J gave up 5 bases and V 5 bases, and 19 bases lay outside the gene matches. Written as DNA, the CDR3 is TGTGCCAGCAGCCTGGGCTCGGCGCTAGCGGGGGGGCCGAGTCACAATGAGCAGTTCTTC. Amino acid sequence: CASSLGSALAGGPSHNEQFF.

This chain connects TRBV2 to TRBJ1-5; 8 bases map to TRBD1. V lost 6 bases to trimming and J lost 1 base; unmatched junction nucleotides: 8. The CDR3 spans 16 residues. Germline-derived CDR1 and CDR2 are SNHLY and FYNNEI. Here the CDR3 reads CASSPDGDRSNQPQHF. Here the CDR3 DNA reads TGTGCCAGCAGCCCAGACGGGGACAGGAGCAATCAGCCCCAGCATTTT.

V gene TRBV14 combines with J gene TRBJ1-6; D is unclear. Per germline, CDR1 SGHDN and CDR2 FVKESK. Trimming pared 2 bases from V and 7 bases from J, leaving 15 bases between. CDR3 length: 16 amino acids. The CDR3 is CASSQSSNSFNSPLHF. The CDR3 region has the DNA TGTGCCAGCAGCCAATCGTCCAACTCCTTCAATTCACCCCTCCACTTT.

This clone has just one count. CDR3 DNA: TGTGCCAGCAGCCTGGGTTGGACCTACGAGCAGTACTTC. Protein sequence: CASSLGWTYEQYF. The chain joins TRBV7-2 to TRBJ2-7, with unresolved D. CDR1 is SGHTA and CDR2 is FQGNSA in the germline V gene. The CDR3 has 13 amino acids. Deletions cut 5 bases from V and 2 bases from J, with 10 bases between.

As DNA, the CDR3 is TGTGCCAGCTCGTCCTCCCAGCCGGAGAGCTCCTACGAGCAGTACTTC. As protein: CASSSSQPESSYEQYF. The chain uses TRBV18 and TRBJ2-7; D not certain. The V and J ends lost 6 bases and 0 bases respectively, with 18 bases between them. The germline CDR1 and CDR2 sequences are KGHSH and LQKENI. The CDR3 totals 16 residues.

V gene TRBV27 combines with J gene TRBJ1-5; the match to TRBD1 covers 9 bases. CDR3 size: 15 residues. V was pared by 8 bases and J by 5 bases, with 10 bases of the junction left unmatched. Germline CDR1 reads MNHEY; CDR2 reads SMNVEV (reference sequence). CDR3 residues: CASSPGTGSDQPQHF. The CDR3 DNA reads TGTGCCAGCTCCCCTGGGACAGGGTCGGATCAGCCCCAGCATTTT.

The chain is built from TRBV5-6 and TRBJ2-1; D remains ambiguous. The CDR3 is made up of 14 amino acids. Germline V CDR1 and CDR2: SGHDT, YYEEEE. V lost 4 bases and J lost 0, with 8 bases in between. For the CDR3, the DNA is TGTGCCAGCAGCCGCTGGAGCTCCTACAATGAGCAGTTCTTC. Translated: CASSRWSSYNEQFF.

The chain has TRBV4-1 and TRBJ2-2; D unresolved. The V gene lost 6 bases and the J gene lost 0 bases, with 8 bases spanning the gap. This CDR3 has 14 amino acids. The V gene's germline CDR1 is MGHRA and CDR2 YSYEKL. In DNA form, the CDR3 reads TGCGCCAGCAGTTTACCAGCGAACACCGGGGAGCTGTTTTTT. Translation gives CASSLPANTGELFF.

This clone was detected a few times. The gene calls are TRBV19 and TRBJ1-5; D remains unclear. CDR3 length equals 9 residues. Germline values: CDR1 LNHDA, CDR2 SQIVND (reference sequence). V was trimmed by 11 bases and J by 6 bases, leaving 5 bases between them. The DNA of the CDR3 is TGTGCCTCCGGTCAGCCCCAGCATTTT. Its translation is CASGQPQHF.

In regard to this clone: One junction end disagrees with the germline gene, perhaps due to a read error. This rearrangement joins TRBV7-7 to TRBJ2-1; 8 bases are a match to TRBD1. The CDR3 totals 13 residues. CDR1 SSHAT and CDR2 FNYEAQ come from the germline V gene (reference sequence). Here the CDR3 DNA reads TGTGCTAGCAGCTTTTCAGGGGGCGATGAGCAGTTCTTC. Its protein is CASSFSGGDEQFF.

The genes are TRBV6-5 and TRBJ2-3; no firm D call. Deletions cut 6 bases from V and 6 bases from J, with 10 bases between. The CDR3 is made up of 12 amino acids. Germline V gene lookup returns CDR1 MNHEY and CDR2 SVGAGI. The CDR3 is CASSRESDTQYF. The CDR3 coding sequence is TGTGCCAGCAGCCGAGAGTCCGATACGCAGTATTTT.

The chain combines TRBV28 with TRBJ2-7; no reliable D call. The CDR3 runs to 13 residues. Germline CDR1 MDHEN, CDR2 SYDVKM. V shed 6 bases and J shed 3 bases, with 12 bases lying between them. CDR3 bases: TGTGCCAGCAGCTTAAGTGTGGGCTACGAGCAGTACTTC. Its translation: CASSLSVGYEQYF.

The chain uses TRBV10-3 and TRBJ2-7, with D tentatively TRBD1 (8 bases). The CDR3 has 16 amino acids. The ends were cut back, 4 bases at V and 0 bases at J, with 16 bases in the middle. In germline, CDR1 is ENHRY, CDR2 SYGVKD. CDR3 loop: CAISGQTGEGSYEQYF. The CDR3 DNA follows: TGTGCCATCAGTGGCCAGACAGGGGAGGGCTCCTACGAGCAGTACTTC.

The chain recombines TRBV6-5 with TRBJ2-7; TRBD2 might be the D (6 bases). The V and J ends lost 2 bases and 11 bases respectively, with 19 bases between them. Germline loops: CDR1 MNHEY, CDR2 SVGAGI. This CDR3 has 14 residues. DNA for the CDR3: TGTGCCAGCAGTTACGGGCAGGGAAGTGGGAGGAAGTACTTC. It yields the protein CASSYGQGSGRKYF.

The genes are TRBV29-1 and TRBJ2-2; TRBD1 might be the D (5 bases). Trimming took off 6 bases at V and 1 base at J, with 15 bases between the two ends. Germline V gene sequence: CDR1 SQVTM, CDR2 ANQGSEA. This CDR3 is 15 amino acids long. CDR3 in DNA: TGCAGCGTGGACATGTACGGAATGAACACCGGGGAGCTGTTTTTT. Amino acids: CSVDMYGMNTGELFF.

Comments on this clone: Other nucleotide sequences in the sample specify the same CDR3. The chain joins TRBV7-3 to TRBJ2-2, with D maybe TRBD1 (5 bases). CDR3 length: 14 residues. V lost 4 bases to trimming and J lost 1 base, with 7 bases between them. CDR1 SGHTA and CDR2 FQGTGA come from the germline V gene. The CDR3 loop reads CASSSTGNTGELFF. CDR3 sequence (DNA): TGTGCCAGCAGCTCAACAGGGAACACCGGGGAGCTGTTTTTT.

The chain employs TRBV6-5 and TRBJ2-5; D might be TRBD1 (6 bases). The germline V gene encodes CDR1 MNHEY and CDR2 SVGAGI. V was trimmed by 7 bases and J by 1 base, leaving 13 bases between them. This CDR3 has 14 residues. CDR3 in amino acids: CASNPPTGQETQYF. The CDR3 coding sequence is TGTGCCAGCAATCCTCCGACAGGCCAAGAGACCCAGTACTTC.

This rearrangement joins TRBV5-1 to TRBJ2-7; the D gene is possibly TRBD2 (6 bases). There are 15 residues in the CDR3. CDR1 is SGHRS, CDR2 YFSETQ, per germline. V lost 0 bases, J lost 2 bases, and 12 bases lay in between. The CDR3 protein is CASSLEGTYPYEQYF. CDR3 sequence (DNA): TGCGCCAGCAGCTTGGAGGGGACTTATCCCTACGAGCAGTACTTC. The full variable domain, with the rest looked up from reference TRBV5-1 and TRBJ2-7, is KAGVTQTPRYLIKTRGQQVTLSCSPISGHRSVSWYQQTPGQGLQFLFEYFSETQRNKGNFPGRFSGRQFSNSRSEMNVSTLELGDSALYLCASSLEGTYPYEQYFGPGTRLTVT.

This clone was found once. Its ends do not fully match the called genes, so a read error is possible. The gene calls are TRBV27 and TRBJ1-1; D call uncertain. Per germline, CDR1 MNHEY and CDR2 SMNVEV (reference sequence). This CDR3 spans 11 amino acids. The CDR3 is CASSSYLTTIF. The CDR3 nucleotides read TGTGCCAGCAGTTCCTACTTGACGACAATCTTT.

The V gene is TRBV5-6, the J gene TRBJ2-3, with D possibly being TRBD2 (5 bases). The germline CDR1 and CDR2 sequences are SGHDT and YYEEEE. V was clipped by 3 bases and J by 1 base, with 15 bases between them. The CDR3 contains 16 residues. DNA for the CDR3: TGTGCCAGCAGCTCTGGGTGGGCGGAGGGCACAGATACGCAGTATTTT. This sequence encodes CASSSGWAEGTDTQYF.

The chain employs TRBV2 and TRBJ2-1; a weak D match, TRBD2 (5 bases). From germline, CDR1 is SNHLY and CDR2 FYNNEI. V was pared by 2 bases and J by 7 bases, with 18 bases between. CDR3 length: 16 amino acids. CDR3 bases: TGTGCCAGCAGTGAAATGACTGGAGGTGATATTAATGAGCAGTTCTTC. Its protein is CASSEMTGGDINEQFF.

The chain is built from TRBV7-9 and TRBJ1-2; the match to TRBD1 covers 10 bases. CDR1 and CDR2 (germline): SEHNR, FQNEAQ (reference sequence). The CDR3 covers 18 residues. V was clipped by 0 bases and J by 3 bases; unmatched bases: 10. The CDR3 protein is CASSLAPERDRGHYGYTF. CDR3 DNA sequence: TGTGCCAGCAGCTTAGCGCCGGAGAGGGACAGGGGCCACTATGGCTACACCTTC.